This T cell receptor (beta chain) was retrieved from a study of cytomegalovirus exposure and HLA in healthy donors. CDR1 SEHNR and CDR2 FQNEAQ come from the germline V gene (reference sequence). This CDR3 is built from 15 residues. The V gene lost 1 base and the J gene lost 3 bases, with 10 bases spanning the gap. In this sample, this clone turned up a few times. It was with 60 Vbeta and 13 Jbeta primers that the PCR ran. Produced via immunoSEQ multiplex PCR; TCRdb's table is partial and in-frame only. The sample carries tens of thousands of clones, approximately 73% recorded once. The chain combines TRBV7-9 with TRBJ1-3; D not resolved. This TCR was recovered from a man aged 50 to 59 in good health and CMV-seronegative. The sequencing sample was made of PBMCs. CDR3 sequence: CASSLGTAGGNTIYF. The CDR3, as DNA: TGTGCCAGCAGCTTAGGGACCGCGGGTGGAAACACCATATATTTT.